A selection of T cell receptor beta chains follows, all from one sample in a study of vaccination effects on CD4 cells after COVID-19. The antigens of these receptors remain unknown. Using immunoSEQ multiplex PCR, the repertoire was profiled, and TCRdb retains in-frame clones only, with some absent. The profile shows about 55,000 clones, about two thirds of them singletons. Here the sequenced sample was CD4+ T cells from PBMCs cultured with SARS-CoV-2 spike peptides, taken before COVID-19 vaccination. Receptors originate from a human donor who received a COVID-19 vaccine. Each CDR3 is given with its conserved first and last residue. D genes are given only for firm matches. Expanded clones get a size class; other rows say once, few or many, or leave the size out.

j_call | clone_size | v_call | d_call | cdr3_nt | cdr3_aa
TRBJ1-1 | . | TRBV12-3/TRBV12-4 | TRBD1 | TGTGCCAGCAGGGGGGACAGGAACACTGAAGCTTTCTTT | CASRGDRNTEAFF
TRBJ1-3 | . | TRBV18 | TRBD1 | TGTGCCAGCTCACTAGGGACAGTCTCTGGAAACACCATATATTTT | CASSLGTVSGNTIYF
TRBJ2-1 | . | TRBV7-2 | . | TGTGCCAGCAGCTTAGCTCCCGACAATGAGCAGTTCTTC | CASSLAPDNEQFF
TRBJ1-3 | . | TRBV30 | . | TGTGCCTGGACGACGGGCCCCTCTGGAAACACCATATATTTT | CAWTTGPSGNTIYF
TRBJ2-7 | few | TRBV3-1/TRBV3-2 | TRBD1 | TGTGCCAGCAGCCAAGGAGAGACAGGGATCAACGAGCAGTACTTC | CASSQGETGINEQYF
TRBJ1-6 | . | TRBV19 | . | TGTGCCAGTAGTATCGACGCTAGCTCCTATAATTCACCCCTCCACTTT | CASSIDASSYNSPLHF
TRBJ2-3 | . | TRBV5-4 | TRBD2 | TGTGCCAGCAGCGTGACTAGCGCAGATACGCAGTATTTT | CASSVTSADTQYF
TRBJ2-3 | . | TRBV3-1/TRBV3-2 | . | TGTGCCAGCAGCCAAGCCCACAGGGTTCAACAGACAGATACGCAGTATTTT | CASSQAHRVQQTDTQYF
TRBJ1-1 | few | TRBV5-1 | . | TGCGCCAGCAGCTTGCGAGGGATCACTGAAGCTTTCTTT | CASSLRGITEAFF
TRBJ2-2 | few | TRBV7-9 | TRBD2 | TGTGCCAGCAGCCGAGCCGGGGGGGCCTCACGGAACACCGGGGAGCTGTTTTTT | CASSRAGGASRNTGELFF
TRBJ2-1 | . | TRBV7-2 | TRBD1 | TGTGCCAGCAGCCACGACAGGGGACCCTACAATGAGCAGTTCTTC | CASSHDRGPYNEQFF
TRBJ2-7 | . | TRBV30 | . | TGTGCCTGGACTCCGGGACCTCTAAATTACGAGCAGTACTTC | CAWTPGPLNYEQYF
TRBJ2-3 | . | TRBV30 | TRBD2 | TGTGCCTGGACTAGCGGGAGTGGGGCAGATACGCAGTATTTT | CAWTSGSGADTQYF
TRBJ1-2 | . | TRBV19 | TRBD1 | TGTGCCAGTAGTACCCGCGACCCGGGACAGGGGGCTGACTATGGCTACACCTTC | CASSTRDPGQGADYGYTF